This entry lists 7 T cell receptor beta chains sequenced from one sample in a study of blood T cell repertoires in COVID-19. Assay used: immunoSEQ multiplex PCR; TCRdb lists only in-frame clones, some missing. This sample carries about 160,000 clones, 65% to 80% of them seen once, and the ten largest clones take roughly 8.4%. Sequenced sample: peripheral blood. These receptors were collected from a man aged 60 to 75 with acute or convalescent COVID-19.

The CDR3 is CASRSIAKNIQYF. The CDR3 DNA follows: TGTGCCAGCAGGTCTATAGCCAAAAACATTCAGTACTTC. The chain combines TRBV6-6 with TRBJ2-4; D not resolved. V was trimmed by 6 bases and J by 0 bases, leaving 6 bases between them. This CDR3 has 13 residues. Germline V gene lookup returns CDR1 MNHNY and CDR2 SVGAGI (reference sequence).

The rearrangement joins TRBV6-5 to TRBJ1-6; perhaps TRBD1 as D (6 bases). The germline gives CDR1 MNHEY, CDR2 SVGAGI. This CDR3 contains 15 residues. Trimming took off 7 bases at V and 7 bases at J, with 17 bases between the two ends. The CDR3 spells CASTSMGGRNSPLHF. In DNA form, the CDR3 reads TGTGCCAGCACCTCCATGGGGGGGCGGAATTCACCCCTCCACTTT.

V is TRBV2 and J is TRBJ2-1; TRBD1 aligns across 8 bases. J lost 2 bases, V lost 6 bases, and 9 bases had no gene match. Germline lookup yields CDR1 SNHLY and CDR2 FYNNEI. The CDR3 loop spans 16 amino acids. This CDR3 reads CASRLRQGITYNEQFF. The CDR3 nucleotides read TGTGCCAGCAGACTAAGACAGGGGATTACCTACAATGAGCAGTTCTTC.

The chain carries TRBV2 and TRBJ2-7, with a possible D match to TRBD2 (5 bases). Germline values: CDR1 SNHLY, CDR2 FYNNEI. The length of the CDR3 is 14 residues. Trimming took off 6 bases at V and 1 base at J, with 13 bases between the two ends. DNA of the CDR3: TGTGCCAGCAGATGGACTTTTTCTTCCTACGAGCAGTACTTC. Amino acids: CASRWTFSSYEQYF.

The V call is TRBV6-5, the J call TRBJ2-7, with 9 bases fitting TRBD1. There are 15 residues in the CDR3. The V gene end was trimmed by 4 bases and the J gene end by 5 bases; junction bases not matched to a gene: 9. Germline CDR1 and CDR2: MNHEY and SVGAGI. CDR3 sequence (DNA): TGTGCCAGCAGTTCCCCCCGGGACAGGGCCCACGAGCAGTACTTC. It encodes CASSSPRDRAHEQYF.

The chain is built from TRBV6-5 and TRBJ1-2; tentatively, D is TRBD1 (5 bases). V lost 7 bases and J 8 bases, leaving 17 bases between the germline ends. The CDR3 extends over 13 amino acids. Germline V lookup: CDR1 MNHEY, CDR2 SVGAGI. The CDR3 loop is CASKSQGSGGYTF. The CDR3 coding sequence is TGTGCCAGCAAATCCCAGGGAAGTGGCGGCTACACCTTC.

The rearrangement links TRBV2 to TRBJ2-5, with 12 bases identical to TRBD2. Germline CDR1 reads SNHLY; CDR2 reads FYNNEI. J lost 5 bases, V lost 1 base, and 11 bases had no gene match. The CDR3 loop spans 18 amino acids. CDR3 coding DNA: TGTGCCAGCAGTGAAGGACTAGCGGGGGCATCATTGTGGGAGACCCAGTACTTC. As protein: CASSEGLAGASLWETQYF.